This passage covers 14 T cell receptor beta chains from one sample sequenced in a study of response to subunit inactivated influenza vaccine. TCRdb re-called the RT-PCR reads through MiXCR, storing one row per CDR3 protein. Here the sample spans about 650,000 distinct CDR3 sequences, 14% being singletons. The sequencing used PBMCs from blood, collected around 15 days before vaccination. The receptors here all came from a man between 50 and 59 years old who received an inactivated influenza vaccine.

This clonotype has a handful of counts. The chain combines TRBV9 with TRBJ1-2, with 8 positions matching TRBD1. V dropped 4 bases and J dropped 0; count of bases not matched to a gene: 5. The CDR3 totals 15 residues. Germline-derived CDR1 and CDR2 are SGDLS and YYNGEE. CDR3 bases: TGTGCCAGCAGCCATGGACAGGGCGCTAACTATGGCTACACCTTC. Protein: CASSHGQGANYGYTF.

The genes are TRBV4-2 and TRBJ2-7; D may be TRBD2 (5 bases). This CDR3 has 16 residues. CDR1 and CDR2 from the germline V gene are LGHNA and YNFKEQ. The V and J ends lost 1 base and 3 bases respectively, with 16 bases between them. The CDR3 loop reads CASSQGNSGDGYEQYF. CDR3 DNA: TGTGCCAGCAGCCAAGGGAACAGCGGAGATGGCTACGAGCAGTACTTC.

In its sample, this clonotype was seen a few times. This chain links TRBV5-1 with TRBJ2-1; 7 bases match TRBD1. The CDR3 sequence is 13 residues long. V gave up 9 bases and J gave up 7 bases; unmatched junction bases: 10. Germline V gene data show CDR1 as SGHRS and CDR2 as YFSETQ. The CDR3 protein is CAKKPGQRNEQFF. The CDR3 DNA is TGCGCCAAAAAACCGGGACAGAGGAATGAGCAGTTCTTC.

Only a few counts were recorded for this clonotype. J is TRBJ2-1 and V is TRBV4-3; D not certain. Trimming took off 3 bases at V and 1 base at J, with 10 bases between the two ends. The CDR3 runs to 15 residues. The germline V gene encodes CDR1 LGHNA and CDR2 YSLEER. This chain's CDR3 is CASSHLLGSYNEQFF. The CDR3 DNA follows: TGCGCCAGCAGCCATCTCTTGGGTTCCTACAATGAGCAGTTCTTC.

V usage is TRBV20-1 and J usage is TRBJ2-7; 8 nucleotides line up with TRBD2. Germline V gives CDR1 DFQATT, CDR2 SNEGSKA (reference sequence). J lost 6 bases, V lost 1 base, and 8 bases had no gene match. The CDR3 sequence is 14 residues long. The CDR3 DNA follows: TGCAGTGCTAGAGCGGGAGGGCCTTCGGTCGAGCAGTACTTC. It yields the protein CSARAGGPSVEQYF.

This sequence joins TRBV28 and TRBJ2-1; TRBD2 aligns across 9 bases. The CDR3 contains 15 residues. The V segment lost 6 bases and the J segment 10 bases; nucleotides outside the gene matches: 13. Germline loops: CDR1 MDHEN, CDR2 SYDVKM. The CDR3 region is CASRGGGLAYGEQFF. CDR3 sequence (DNA): TGTGCCAGCAGGGGAGGAGGACTAGCGTACGGAGAGCAGTTCTTC.

This clonotype came up many times. The CDR3 DNA reads as TGCAGTGCTAGTCGGATGAACACTGAAGCTTTCTTT. The encoded protein is CSASRMNTEAFF. J is TRBJ1-1 and V is TRBV20-1; no clear D gene. CDR3 length equals 12 residues. With 3 bases removed from V and 0 bases from J, the gap between germline ends came to 5 bases. Germline V gene sequence: CDR1 DFQATT, CDR2 SNEGSKA (reference sequence).

V and J are TRBV4-3 and TRBJ1-2; no reliable D call. V lost 7 bases, J lost 0 bases, and 12 bases lay in between. CDR1 and CDR2 (germline): LGHNA, YSLEER. This CDR3 spans 14 amino acids. The CDR3: CASTWTTSNYGYTF. The CDR3 DNA sequence: TGCGCCAGCACATGGACGACCTCTAACTATGGCTACACCTTC.

This clonotype was seen repeatedly, ten times or more. The J gene is TRBJ1-5, the V gene TRBV20-1; TRBD1 aligns across 10 bases. Germline-derived CDR1 and CDR2 are DFQATT and SNEGSKA (reference sequence). Losses at the gene ends were 5 bases for V and 0 bases for J; bases not matched to a gene: 4. This CDR3 has 15 amino acids. This CDR3 reads CSARTGGVSNQPQHF. The CDR3, as DNA: TGCAGTGCTCGGACAGGGGGAGTTAGCAATCAGCCCCAGCATTTT.

The table lists this clonotype with many counts. This chain uses TRBV20-1 with TRBJ2-5, with D uncertain. The germline V gene encodes CDR1 DFQATT and CDR2 SNEGSKA (reference sequence). V was shortened by 4 bases and J by 5 bases, with 8 bases between the two germline ends. The CDR3 length is 11 residues. The CDR3 is CSATPPETQYF. CDR3 sequence (DNA): TGCAGTGCTACCCCCCCGGAGACCCAGTACTTC.

This clonotype was counted ten times or more. The chain links TRBV29-1 to TRBJ2-1, with 14 bases aligning to TRBD2. CDR1 SQVTM and CDR2 ANQGSEA come from the germline V gene. V trimming: 6 bases; J trimming: 6 bases; junction bases outside the gene matches: 4. The CDR3 length is 14 residues. The CDR3, as DNA: TGCAGCGTCGAGACTAGCGGGAGGGTCAATGAGCAGTTCTTC. This codes for CSVETSGRVNEQFF.

The V and J genes are TRBV20-1 and TRBJ2-3, with D perhaps matching TRBD2 (6 bases). Germline loops: CDR1 DFQATT, CDR2 SNEGSKA (reference sequence). The germline V and J ends were trimmed by 6 bases and 0 bases, with 16 bases remaining between them. This CDR3 has 15 amino acids. The CDR3 nucleotides are TGCAGTGCCTCGCGGGACTTAACTAGCACAGATACGCAGTATTTT. As protein: CSASRDLTSTDTQYF.

The chain carries TRBV20-1 and TRBJ2-3, with D possibly matching TRBD2 (6 bases). V shed 8 bases and J shed 0 bases, with 9 bases lying between them. Per germline, CDR1 DFQATT and CDR2 SNEGSKA (reference sequence). CDR3 length equals 12 residues. The CDR3 is CSPGGSTDTQYF. The CDR3 DNA reads as TGCAGTCCAGGAGGGAGCACAGATACGCAGTATTTT.

The sample holds a few counts of this clonotype. The J gene is TRBJ2-2, the V gene TRBV6-2 or TRBV6-3, with D unclear. The CDR3 is 13 residues long. V lost 2 bases, J lost 7 bases, and 8 bases lay in between. Per germline, CDR1 MNHEY and CDR2 SVGEGT. The CDR3 DNA reads as TGTGCCAGCAGTTACAGGAGTATCGGGGAGCTGTTTTTT. Encoded protein: CASSYRSIGELFF.